Listed below are T cell receptor beta chains from one sample, sequenced in a study of T cell changes during pregnancy in multiple sclerosis. TCRdb's copy holds only in-frame clones and misses some; the assay was immunoSEQ multiplex PCR. The data show roughly 58,000 clones, roughly 94% seen once. This material consisted of CD8+ T cells from peripheral blood mononuclear cells, taken in the third trimester of pregnancy. The receptors derive from a female donor with multiple sclerosis, enrolled in a pregnancy study. Both conserved end residues are part of each CDR3. A D gene is named only where the DNA matches it firmly. Clone size, where shown, is once, few, many, or a class for clones that have expanded.

j_gene: TRBJ2-7; d_gene: TRBD2; v_gene: TRBV13; abundance: .; CDR3aa: CASSLSSGSYEQYF; CDR3nt: TGTGCCAGCAGCTTATCTAGCGGTTCCTACGAGCAGTACTTC
j_gene: TRBJ2-7; d_gene: .; v_gene: TRBV4-1; abundance: .; CDR3aa: CASSLETLSSYEQYF; CDR3nt: TGCGCCAGCAGCCTAGAGACACTGAGCTCCTACGAGCAGTACTTC
j_gene: TRBJ1-2; d_gene: .; v_gene: TRBV2; abundance: few; CDR3aa: CASSTGGYTF; CDR3nt: TGTGCCAGCAGTACAGGGGGCTACACCTTC
j_gene: TRBJ2-7; d_gene: TRBD2; v_gene: TRBV4-3; abundance: .; CDR3aa: CASSQATSGSHEQYF; CDR3nt: TGCGCCAGCAGCCAAGCGACTAGCGGGAGCCACGAGCAGTACTTC
j_gene: TRBJ2-7; d_gene: .; v_gene: TRBV5-1; abundance: .; CDR3aa: CASSLGGALREQYF; CDR3nt: TGCGCCAGCAGCTTAGGAGGGGCCCTTCGTGAGCAGTACTTC
j_gene: TRBJ1-2; d_gene: TRBD1; v_gene: TRBV4-1; abundance: .; CDR3aa: CASSLDPDRGGYGYTF; CDR3nt: TGCGCCAGCAGCCTAGACCCGGACAGGGGGGGGTATGGCTACACCTTC
j_gene: TRBJ1-2; d_gene: .; v_gene: TRBV7-9; abundance: .; CDR3aa: CASALSGEGYTF; CDR3nt: TGTGCCAGCGCGTTATCCGGGGAAGGCTACACCTTC
j_gene: TRBJ2-7; d_gene: .; v_gene: TRBV2; abundance: .; CDR3aa: CASRPGLSYEQYF; CDR3nt: TGTGCCAGCAGGCCGGGACTCTCCTACGAGCAGTACTTC
j_gene: TRBJ2-2; d_gene: TRBD1; v_gene: TRBV19; abundance: .; CDR3aa: CASETGGEPNTGELFF; CDR3nt: TGTGCCAGTGAGACAGGGGGCGAACCGAACACCGGGGAGCTGTTTTTT
j_gene: TRBJ1-1; d_gene: TRBD1; v_gene: TRBV5-1; abundance: .; CDR3aa: CASSSGQGDLMNTEAFF; CDR3nt: TGCGCCAGCAGCTCTGGACAGGGGGATTTGATGAACACTGAAGCTTTCTTT
j_gene: TRBJ1-2; d_gene: TRBD1; v_gene: TRBV19; abundance: .; CDR3aa: CASSPSTGWVNYGYTF; CDR3nt: TGTGCCAGTAGTCCCTCGACAGGGTGGGTTAACTATGGCTACACCTTC
j_gene: TRBJ2-1; d_gene: TRBD1; v_gene: TRBV7-3; abundance: .; CDR3aa: CASSARLGTGGINEQFF; CDR3nt: TGTGCCAGCAGCGCCCGTCTGGGGACAGGGGGAATAAATGAGCAGTTCTTC
j_gene: TRBJ1-6; d_gene: TRBD1; v_gene: TRBV6-6; abundance: .; CDR3aa: CASIPTGSNSPLHF; CDR3nt: TGTGCCAGCATCCCGACAGGGAGTAATTCACCCCTCCACTTT
j_gene: TRBJ1-5; d_gene: .; v_gene: TRBV5-4; abundance: .; CDR3aa: CASSWAGENQPQHF; CDR3nt: TGTGCCAGCAGCTGGGCAGGGGAGAATCAGCCCCAGCATTTT
j_gene: TRBJ2-7; d_gene: .; v_gene: TRBV27; abundance: few; CDR3aa: CASSLSLFYEQYF; CDR3nt: TGTGCCAGCAGTTTATCCCTATTTTACGAGCAGTACTTC